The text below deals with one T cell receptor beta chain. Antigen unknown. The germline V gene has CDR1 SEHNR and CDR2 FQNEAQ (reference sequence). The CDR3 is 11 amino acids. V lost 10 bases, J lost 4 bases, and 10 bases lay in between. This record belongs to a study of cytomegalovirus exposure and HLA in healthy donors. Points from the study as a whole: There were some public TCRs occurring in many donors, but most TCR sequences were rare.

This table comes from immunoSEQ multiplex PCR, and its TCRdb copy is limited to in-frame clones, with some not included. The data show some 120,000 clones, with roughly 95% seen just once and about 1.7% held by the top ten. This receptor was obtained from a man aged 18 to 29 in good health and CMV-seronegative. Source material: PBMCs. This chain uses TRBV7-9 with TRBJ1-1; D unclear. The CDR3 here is CAIQETTEAFF. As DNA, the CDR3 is TGTGCCATCCAGGAAACCACTGAAGCTTTCTTT.